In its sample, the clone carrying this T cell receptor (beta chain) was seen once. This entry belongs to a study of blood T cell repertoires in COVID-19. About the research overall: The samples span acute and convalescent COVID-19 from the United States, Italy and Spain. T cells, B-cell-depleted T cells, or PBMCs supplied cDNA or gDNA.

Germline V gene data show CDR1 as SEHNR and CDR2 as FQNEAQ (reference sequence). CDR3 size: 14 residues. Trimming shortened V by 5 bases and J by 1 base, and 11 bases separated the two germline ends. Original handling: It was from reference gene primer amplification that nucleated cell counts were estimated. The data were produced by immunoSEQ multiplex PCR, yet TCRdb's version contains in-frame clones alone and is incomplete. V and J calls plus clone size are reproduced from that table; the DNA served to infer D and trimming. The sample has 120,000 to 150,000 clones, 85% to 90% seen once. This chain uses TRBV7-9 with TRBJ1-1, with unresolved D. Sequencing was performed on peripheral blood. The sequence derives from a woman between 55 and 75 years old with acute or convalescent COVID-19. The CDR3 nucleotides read TGTGCCAGCAGCCCCCTCGGTACGAACACTGAAGCTTTCTTT. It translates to CASSPLGTNTEAFF. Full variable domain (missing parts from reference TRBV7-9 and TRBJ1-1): DTGVSQNPRHKITKRGQNVTFRCDPISEHNRLYWYRQTLGQGPEFLTYFQNEAQLEKSRLLSDRFSAERPKGSFSTLEIQRTEQGDSAMYLCASSPLGTNTEAFFGQGTRLTVV.